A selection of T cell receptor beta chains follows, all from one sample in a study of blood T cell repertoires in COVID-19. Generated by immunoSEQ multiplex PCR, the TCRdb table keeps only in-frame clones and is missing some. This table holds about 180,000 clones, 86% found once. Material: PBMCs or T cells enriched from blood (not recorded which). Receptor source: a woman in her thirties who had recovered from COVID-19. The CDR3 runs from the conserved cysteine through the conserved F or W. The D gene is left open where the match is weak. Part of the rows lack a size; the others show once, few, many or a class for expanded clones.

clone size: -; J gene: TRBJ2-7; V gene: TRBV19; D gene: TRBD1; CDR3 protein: CASSTGGSYEQYF; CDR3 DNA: TGTGCCAGTAGTACAGGGGGCTCCTACGAGCAGTACTTC
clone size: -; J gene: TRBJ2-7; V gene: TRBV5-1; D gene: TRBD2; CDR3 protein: CASSLRISELAGYEQYF; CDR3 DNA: TGCGCCAGCAGCTTGAGGATATCGGAACTAGCGGGATACGAGCAGTACTTC
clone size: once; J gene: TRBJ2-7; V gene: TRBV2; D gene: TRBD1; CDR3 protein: CASSGSVGTGGYEQYF; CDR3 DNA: TGTGCCAGCAGTGGGTCGGTCGGGACAGGGGGCTACGAGCAGTACTTC
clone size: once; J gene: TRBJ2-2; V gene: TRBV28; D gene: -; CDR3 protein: CASSTYEGLFF; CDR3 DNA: TGTGCCAGCAGTACCTATGAGGGGCTGTTTTTT
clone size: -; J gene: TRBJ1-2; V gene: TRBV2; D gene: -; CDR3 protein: CASRSHPDNYGYTF; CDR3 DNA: TGTGCCAGCAGGTCCCACCCAGATAACTATGGCTACACCTTC
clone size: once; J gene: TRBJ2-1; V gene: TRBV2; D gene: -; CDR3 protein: CASSGDLREQFF; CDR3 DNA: TGTGCCAGCAGTGGGGACTTAAGGGAGCAGTTCTTC
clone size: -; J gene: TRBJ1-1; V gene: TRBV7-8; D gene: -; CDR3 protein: CASSLAGDDTEAFF; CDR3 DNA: TGTGCCAGCAGCTTGGCAGGGGATGACACTGAAGCTTTCTTT
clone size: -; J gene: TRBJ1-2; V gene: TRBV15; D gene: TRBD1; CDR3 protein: CATSEGGAGYTF; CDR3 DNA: TGTGCCACCAGTGAAGGGGGCGCTGGCTACACCTTC
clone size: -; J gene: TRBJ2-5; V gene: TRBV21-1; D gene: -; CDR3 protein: CASSKWSAQETQYF; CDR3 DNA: TGTGCCAGCAGCAAATGGAGCGCCCAAGAGACCCAGTACTTC
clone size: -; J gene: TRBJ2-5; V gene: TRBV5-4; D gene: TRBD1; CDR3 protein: CASSSGQSETQYF; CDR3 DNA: TGTGCCAGCAGCTCGGGACAGTCAGAGACCCAGTACTTC
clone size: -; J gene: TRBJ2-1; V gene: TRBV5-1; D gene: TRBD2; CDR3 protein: CASSLAGSLAGEQFF; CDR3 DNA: TGCGCCAGCAGCTTGGCCGGTAGCCTAGCGGGAGAGCAGTTCTTC
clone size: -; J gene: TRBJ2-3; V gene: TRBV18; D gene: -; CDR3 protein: CASSPAGDTQYF; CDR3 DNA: TGTGCCAGCTCACCGGCGGGAGATACGCAGTATTTT
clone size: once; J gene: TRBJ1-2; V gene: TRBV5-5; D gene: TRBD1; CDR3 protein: CASSLNLDRVFGYTF; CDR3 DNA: TGTGCCAGCAGCTTGAACTTGGACAGGGTGTTTGGCTACACCTTC
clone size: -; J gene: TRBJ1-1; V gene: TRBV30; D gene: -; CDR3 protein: CAWTLSSPNTEAFF; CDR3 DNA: TGTGCCTGGACCTTGAGCTCACCCAACACTGAAGCTTTCTTT
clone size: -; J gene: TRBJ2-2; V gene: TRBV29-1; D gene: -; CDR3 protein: CSVASAGTGELFF; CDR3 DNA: TGCAGCGTTGCATCTGCGGGCACCGGGGAGCTGTTTTTT
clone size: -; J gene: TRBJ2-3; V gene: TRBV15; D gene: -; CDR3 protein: CATSRDTEGPQYF; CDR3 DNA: TGTGCCACCAGCAGAGATACGGAGGGCCCGCAGTATTTT
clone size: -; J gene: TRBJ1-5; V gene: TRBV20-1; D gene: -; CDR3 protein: CSASITGRNQPQHF; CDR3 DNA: TGCAGTGCTAGTATTACAGGGCGAAATCAGCCCCAGCATTTT
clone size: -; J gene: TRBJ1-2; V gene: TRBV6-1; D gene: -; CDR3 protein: CASSEVGGEDGYGYTF; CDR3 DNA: TGTGCCAGCAGTGAAGTTGGGGGGGAGGACGGCTATGGCTACACCTTC
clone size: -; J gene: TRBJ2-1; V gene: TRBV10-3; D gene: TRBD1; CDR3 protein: CAISDESQGADEQFF; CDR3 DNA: TGTGCCATCAGTGACGAGAGTCAGGGGGCCGATGAGCAGTTCTTC
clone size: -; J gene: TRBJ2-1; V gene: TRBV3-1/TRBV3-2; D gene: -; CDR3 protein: CASSQVYNEQFF; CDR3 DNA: TGTGCCAGCAGCCAAGTATACAATGAGCAGTTCTTC
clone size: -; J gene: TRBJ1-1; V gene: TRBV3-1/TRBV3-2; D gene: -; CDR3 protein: CASSQETGLNTEAFF; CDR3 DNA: TGTGCCAGCAGCCAAGAGACAGGTCTGAACACTGAAGCTTTCTTT
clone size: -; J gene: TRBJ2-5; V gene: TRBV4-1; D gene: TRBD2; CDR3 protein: CASSIRTSGQETQYF; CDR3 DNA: TGCGCCAGCAGCATCCGGACTAGCGGGCAAGAGACCCAGTACTTC
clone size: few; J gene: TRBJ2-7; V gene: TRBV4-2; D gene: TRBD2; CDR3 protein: CASSQGLAGEGYEQYF; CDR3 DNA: TGTGCCAGCAGCCAAGGACTAGCGGGAGAGGGCTACGAGCAGTACTTC
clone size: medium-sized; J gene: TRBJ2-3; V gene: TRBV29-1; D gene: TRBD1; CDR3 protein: CSVETGQGIDTQYF; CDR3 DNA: TGCAGCGTTGAAACTGGACAGGGGATAGATACGCAGTATTTT
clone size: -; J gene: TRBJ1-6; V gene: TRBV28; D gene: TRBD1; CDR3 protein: CASRQGNSPLHF; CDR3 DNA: TGTGCCAGCAGACAGGGGAATTCACCCCTCCACTTT
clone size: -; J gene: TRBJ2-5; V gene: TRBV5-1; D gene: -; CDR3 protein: CASSLGLRSGETQYF; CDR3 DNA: TGCGCCAGCAGCTTGGGACTCCGAAGTGGGGAGACCCAGTACTTC
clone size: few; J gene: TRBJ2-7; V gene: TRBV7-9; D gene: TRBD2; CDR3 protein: CASSLSGLAGHHEQYF; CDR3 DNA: TGTGCCAGCAGCTTATCCGGACTAGCGGGACACCACGAGCAGTACTTC
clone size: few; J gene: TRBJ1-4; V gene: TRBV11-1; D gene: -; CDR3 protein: CASSSTTTNEKLFF; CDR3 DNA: TGTGCCAGCAGCAGCACCACAACTAATGAAAAACTGTTTTTT
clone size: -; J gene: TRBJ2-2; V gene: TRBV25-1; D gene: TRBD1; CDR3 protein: CASSNPTGGHTGELFF; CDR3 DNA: TGTGCCAGCAGTAATCCGACAGGGGGTCACACCGGGGAGCTGTTTTTT
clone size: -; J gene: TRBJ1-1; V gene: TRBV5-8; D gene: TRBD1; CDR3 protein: CASSSGQGFTEAFF; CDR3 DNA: TGTGCCAGCAGCTCCGGACAGGGGTTCACTGAAGCTTTCTTT
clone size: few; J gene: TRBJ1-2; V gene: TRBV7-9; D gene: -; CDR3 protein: CASSLDREGYTF; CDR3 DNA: TGTGCCAGCAGCTTAGACAGGGAAGGCTACACCTTC
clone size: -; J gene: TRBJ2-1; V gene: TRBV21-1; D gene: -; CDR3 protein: CASSKGLRGEGVYNEQFF; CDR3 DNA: TGTGCCAGCAGCAAAGGGTTAAGGGGGGAGGGAGTCTACAATGAGCAGTTCTTC
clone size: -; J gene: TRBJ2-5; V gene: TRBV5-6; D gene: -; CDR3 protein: CASSLSRAAMGETQYF; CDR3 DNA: TGTGCCAGCAGCTTGTCCAGAGCGGCTATGGGTGAGACCCAGTACTTC
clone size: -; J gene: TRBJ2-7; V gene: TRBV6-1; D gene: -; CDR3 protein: CASSEVADQDEQYF; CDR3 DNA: TGTGCCAGCAGTGAAGTCGCTGACCAGGACGAGCAGTACTTC
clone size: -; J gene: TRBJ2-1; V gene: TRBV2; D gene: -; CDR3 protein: CASIPRAGLGEQFF; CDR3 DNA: TGTGCCAGCATTCCCAGGGCAGGGTTGGGTGAGCAGTTCTTC
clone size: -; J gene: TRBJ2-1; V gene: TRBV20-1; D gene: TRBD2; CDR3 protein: CSASAAASGDYNEQFF; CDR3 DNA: TGCAGTGCTAGTGCCGCGGCTAGCGGGGATTACAATGAGCAGTTCTTC
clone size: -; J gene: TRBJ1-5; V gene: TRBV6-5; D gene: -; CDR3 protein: CASGRTGTQPQHF; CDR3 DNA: TGTGCCAGCGGTCGCACAGGGACCCAGCCCCAGCATTTT
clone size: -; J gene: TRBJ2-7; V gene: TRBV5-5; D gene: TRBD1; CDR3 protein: CASSGAGTVYEQYF; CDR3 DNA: TGTGCCAGCAGCGGGGCCGGGACAGTCTACGAGCAGTACTTC
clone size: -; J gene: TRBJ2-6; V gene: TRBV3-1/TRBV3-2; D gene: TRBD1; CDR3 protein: CASSQAEFLGQGSNVLTF; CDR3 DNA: TGTGCCAGCAGCCAAGCCGAATTTTTGGGACAGGGGTCCAACGTCCTGACTTTC
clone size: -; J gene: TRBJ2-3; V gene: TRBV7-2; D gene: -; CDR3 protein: CASSQGGLLTDTQYF; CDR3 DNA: TGTGCCAGCAGCCAGGGGGGACTCCTCACAGATACGCAGTATTTT
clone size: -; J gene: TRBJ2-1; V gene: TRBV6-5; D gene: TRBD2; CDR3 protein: CASSYSSGRTHEQFF; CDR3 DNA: TGTGCCAGCAGTTACTCTAGCGGGAGAACCCATGAGCAGTTCTTC
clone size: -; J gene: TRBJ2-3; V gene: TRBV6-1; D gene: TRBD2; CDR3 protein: CASSEARLAGGLGTDTQYF; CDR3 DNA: TGTGCCAGCAGTGAAGCGCGGCTAGCGGGAGGATTGGGCACAGATACGCAGTATTTT
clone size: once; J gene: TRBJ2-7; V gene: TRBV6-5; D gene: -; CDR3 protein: CASTGQLNNYEQYF; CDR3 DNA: TGTGCCAGCACCGGACAGTTGAATAACTACGAGCAGTACTTC
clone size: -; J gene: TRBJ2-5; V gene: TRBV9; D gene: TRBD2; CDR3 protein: CASSVAPLAGAQETQYF; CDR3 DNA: TGTGCCAGCAGCGTAGCCCCACTAGCGGGAGCCCAAGAGACCCAGTACTTC
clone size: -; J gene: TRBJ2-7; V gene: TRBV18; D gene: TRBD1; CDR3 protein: CASSQGQGSFYEQYF; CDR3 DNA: TGTGCCAGCTCCCAGGGACAGGGGTCTTTCTACGAGCAGTACTTC